The 29 T cell receptor beta chains below all came from one sample that was sequenced in a study of cytomegalovirus exposure and HLA in healthy donors. The primer mix had 60 Vbeta and 13 Jbeta primers. Clones were sequenced by immunoSEQ multiplex PCR, and TCRdb holds only the in-frame ones, with some missing. The sample has 97,000 or so clones; 81% are singletons. Sequenced material: PBMCs. The receptor source for this set is a man between 35 and 55 years old in good health and CMV-seronegative.

The V gene is TRBV9, the J gene TRBJ2-2; D gene unclear. The CDR3 runs 12 residues. V lost 0 bases, J lost 6 bases, and 3 bases lay in between. Per germline, CDR1 SGDLS and CDR2 YYNGEE. CDR3 nucleotides: TGTGCCAGCAGCGTAGTATCCGGGGAGCTGTTTTTT. This sequence encodes CASSVVSGELFF.

The chain is built from TRBV19 and TRBJ2-2, with D unresolved. Trimming shortened V by 1 base and J by 0 bases, and 9 bases separated the two germline ends. This CDR3 spans 16 amino acids. The germline CDR1 and CDR2 sequences are LNHDA and SQIVND (reference sequence). The CDR3, as DNA: TGTGCCAGTAGTATAGCCTGGGCAGCGAACACCGGGGAGCTGTTTTTT. It is translated as CASSIAWAANTGELFF.

The rearrangement links TRBV27 to TRBJ2-6; D possibly corresponds to TRBD1 (5 bases). CDR1 is MNHEY, CDR2 SMNVEV, per germline (reference sequence). This CDR3 contains 14 residues. V was trimmed by 2 bases and J by 5 bases, leaving 7 bases between them. The CDR3 coding sequence is TGTGCCAGCAGTTTAAGGGGAAGGGCCAACGTCCTGACTTTC. Translating it yields CASSLRGRANVLTF.

V and J are TRBV5-1 and TRBJ1-5, with 8 bases matching TRBD1. Germline assignment: CDR1 SGHRS and CDR2 YFSETQ. V dropped 4 bases and J dropped 2; count of bases not matched to a gene: 2. The CDR3 is made up of 14 amino acids. CDR3 coding DNA: TGCGCCAGCAGCCCGGACAGGGGCAATCAGCCCCAGCATTTT. Translating it yields CASSPDRGNQPQHF.

V gene TRBV7-9 combines with J gene TRBJ1-2; a weak D match, TRBD1 (5 bases). Deletions cut 0 bases from V and 6 bases from J, with 17 bases between. From germline, CDR1 is SEHNR and CDR2 FQNEAQ (reference sequence). This CDR3 comprises 16 residues. The CDR3 bases are TGTGCCAGCAGCTTAGCTTGGGCAGGGAGGGCGGATGGCTACACCTTC. Its translation is CASSLAWAGRADGYTF.

The chain joins TRBV2 to TRBJ2-1; 8 nucleotides line up with TRBD1. CDR1 is SNHLY and CDR2 is FYNNEI in the germline V gene. Unmatched junction bases numbered 6, after V lost 2 bases and J lost 3 bases. The CDR3 is 16 amino acids. CDR3 residues: CASSERGQVLYNEQFF. CDR3 DNA sequence: TGTGCCAGCAGTGAAAGGGGACAGGTACTCTACAATGAGCAGTTCTTC.

V and J are TRBV11-3 and TRBJ2-2; D gene ambiguous. The CDR3 is made up of 13 amino acids. Germline loops: CDR1 SGHNT, CDR2 YENEEA. With 5 bases removed from V and 2 bases from J, the gap between germline ends came to 6 bases. Written as DNA, the CDR3 is TGTGCCAGCAGCATCCCAAACACCGGGGAGCTGTTTTTT. It yields the protein CASSIPNTGELFF.

V gene TRBV28 combines with J gene TRBJ2-7, with 7 bases lining up with TRBD1. Germline V gene sequence: CDR1 MDHEN, CDR2 SYDVKM. Losses at the gene ends were 8 bases for V and 7 bases for J; bases not matched to a gene: 20. CDR3 length: 16 amino acids. The chain's CDR3 is CASLAPYGTERREQYF. DNA of the CDR3: TGTGCCAGCTTAGCGCCATATGGGACAGAGAGGAGGGAGCAGTACTTC.

This chain uses TRBV2 with TRBJ2-1, with D possibly TRBD1 on 5 matching bases. The CDR3 is made up of 16 amino acids. V lost 1 base to trimming and J lost 3 bases, with 13 bases between them. The germline CDR1 and CDR2 sequences are SNHLY and FYNNEI. The CDR3 sequence: CASSEGQGKGYNEQFF. DNA for the CDR3: TGTGCCAGCAGTGAAGGGCAGGGTAAGGGCTACAATGAGCAGTTCTTC.

This clone was counted a single time. This sequence joins TRBV2 and TRBJ1-1; 7 nucleotides line up with TRBD1. Trimming at V came to 6 bases and at J to 2 bases, leaving 6 bases not matched to a gene. CDR3 length equals 14 residues. Per germline, CDR1 SNHLY and CDR2 FYNNEI. The CDR3 DNA reads as TGTGCCAGCAGACCGGACAGGCAAAACACTGAAGCTTTCTTT. Translating gives CASRPDRQNTEAFF.

A few counts support this clone. DNA of the CDR3: TGTGCCAGCTCGGACAGGTGGTTTAATCAGCCCCAGCATTTT. Its translation is CASSDRWFNQPQHF. This chain joins TRBV6-1 and TRBJ1-5, with 7 bases that match TRBD1. This CDR3 comprises 14 residues. Trimming took 8 bases from V and 4 from J; bases not matched to a gene: 8. The germline CDR1 and CDR2 sequences are MNHNS and SASEGT.

V gene TRBV5-6 combines with J gene TRBJ1-6, with D perhaps matching TRBD1 (6 bases). Germline V lookup: CDR1 SGHDT, CDR2 YYEEEE. V shed 4 bases and J shed 6 bases, with 11 bases lying between them. The CDR3 consists of 14 residues. The DNA for the CDR3 is TGTGCCAGCAGCCGAGGACAGAGTAATTCACCCCTCCACTTT. It translates to CASSRGQSNSPLHF.

This clone was recorded once. The CDR3 loop reads CASSFRGGNQPQHF. DNA for the CDR3: TGTGCCAGCAGTTTTCGGGGGGGCAATCAGCCCCAGCATTTT. The chain has TRBV27 and TRBJ1-5, with D tentatively TRBD1 (5 bases). The CDR3 totals 14 residues. V was pared by 3 bases and J by 2 bases, with 8 bases between. The V gene's germline CDR1 is MNHEY and CDR2 SMNVEV (reference sequence).

In this sample, this clone turned up once. CDR3 DNA: TGTGCCTGGAGTGTCACAGCTGGAAACACCATATATTTT. Translating gives CAWSVTAGNTIYF. The V gene is TRBV30, the J gene TRBJ1-3; the D is unclear. V lost 0 bases and J lost 2, with 5 bases in between. Germline V lookup: CDR1 GTSNPN, CDR2 SVGIG (reference sequence). The CDR3 has 13 amino acids.

The chain couples TRBV5-4 to TRBJ2-3; D might be TRBD2 (6 bases). In germline, CDR1 is SGHNT, CDR2 YYREEE (reference sequence). The CDR3 runs 16 residues. V was cut by 4 bases and J by 5 bases, with 20 bases left in between. CDR3 amino acids: CASSAGTPIGEDTQYF. The CDR3 nucleotides read TGTGCCAGCAGCGCGGGGACTCCCATCGGGGAAGATACGCAGTATTTT.

The genes are TRBV19 and TRBJ1-5; 7 bases agree with TRBD1. V shed 6 bases, J shed 7 bases, and the junction held 3 bases outside the gene matches. The CDR3 is 12 residues long. CDR1 and CDR2 from the germline V gene are LNHDA and SQIVND (reference sequence). The CDR3: CASRGQLQPQHF. DNA of the CDR3: TGTGCCAGTAGGGGACAGTTGCAGCCCCAGCATTTT.

The V gene is TRBV19, the J gene TRBJ1-2, with D tentatively TRBD1 (6 bases). The CDR3 length is 16 residues. Trimming pared 3 bases from V and 1 base from J, leaving 15 bases between. Germline V gives CDR1 LNHDA, CDR2 SQIVND (reference sequence). In DNA, the CDR3 is TGTGCCAGTAGTATCAGGGGCAGGAGTCTTAACTATGGCTACACCTTC. Amino acids: CASSIRGRSLNYGYTF.

A word on this clone: The same CDR3 arises from other DNA sequences in this sample as well. V usage is TRBV2 and J usage is TRBJ1-2, with D perhaps matching TRBD1 (6 bases). CDR3 length: 12 amino acids. CDR1 and CDR2 (germline): SNHLY, FYNNEI. Trimming took 3 bases from V and 4 from J, leaving 6 bases between them. CDR3 DNA: TGTGCCAGCAGTGACAGGGGCTATGGCTACACCTTC. It yields the protein CASSDRGYGYTF.

V and J are TRBV4-1 and TRBJ2-3; TRBD2 agrees at 13 bases. Germline CDR1 reads MGHRA; CDR2 reads YSYEKL. The CDR3 runs to 19 residues. Losses at the gene ends were 0 bases for V and 8 bases for J; bases not matched to a gene: 14. The CDR3 DNA sequence: TGCGCCAGCAGCCAAGAGAGGCCGGGACTAGCGGGGCCGGGAGGTACGCAGTATTTT. Translation: CASSQERPGLAGPGGTQYF.

CDR3 residues: CASSFSGGRNYEQYF. As DNA, the CDR3 is TGTGCCAGCAGTTTCTCGGGGGGACGGAATTACGAGCAGTACTTC. This chain joins TRBV27 and TRBJ2-7; 7 bases agree with TRBD2. The J segment lost 4 bases and the V segment lost 3 bases, leaving 9 bases of the junction unmatched. This CDR3 is built from 15 residues. Germline CDR1 and CDR2: MNHEY and SMNVEV (reference sequence).

The chain carries TRBV30 and TRBJ2-7; TRBD2 might be the D (7 bases). Trimming cost V 4 bases and J 2 bases, with 12 bases left between them. This CDR3 is 13 amino acids long. Germline V gene sequence: CDR1 GTSNPN, CDR2 SVGIG (reference sequence). The CDR3 loop is CAWIRGAPYEQYF. The CDR3 DNA is TGTGCCTGGATCCGGGGGGCCCCCTACGAGCAGTACTTC.

The chain combines TRBV6-5 with TRBJ2-5; 8 bases line up with TRBD2. V shed 6 bases, J shed 2 bases, and the junction held 8 bases outside the gene matches. The germline V gene has CDR1 MNHEY and CDR2 SVGAGI. The CDR3 consists of 15 residues. Written as DNA, the CDR3 is TGTGCCAGCAGCCGAAAATTAGCGGGGCAAGAGACCCAGTACTTC. This translates into CASSRKLAGQETQYF.

The chain employs TRBV5-4 and TRBJ2-7; 9 bases map to TRBD1. V trimming: 4 bases; J trimming: 2 bases; junction bases outside the gene matches: 1. The germline gives CDR1 SGHNT, CDR2 YYREEE (reference sequence). The length of the CDR3 is 13 residues. CDR3 nucleotide sequence: TGTGCCAGCAGCCGGGACAGGGCCTACGAGCAGTACTTC. It encodes CASSRDRAYEQYF.

The genes are TRBV18 and TRBJ2-5; no firm D call. Trimming pared 3 bases from V and 2 bases from J, leaving 16 bases between. The CDR3 is 16 residues long. Germline CDR1 KGHSH, CDR2 LQKENI. CDR3 DNA: TGTGCCAGCTCACCCCGCGGTATAACGCAACAAGAGACCCAGTACTTC. The encoded protein is CASSPRGITQQETQYF.

The chain combines TRBV12-5 with TRBJ2-1; the D gene is possibly TRBD2 (5 bases). V was shortened by 6 bases and J by 9 bases, with 12 bases between the two germline ends. Per germline, CDR1 LGHNT and CDR2 FRNRAP. This CDR3 spans 12 amino acids. The CDR3: CASGLGGAEQFF. DNA of the CDR3: TGTGCTAGTGGACTAGGCGGAGCTGAGCAGTTCTTC.

The gene calls are TRBV30 and TRBJ2-3, with D unclear. Looked up from germline, CDR1 is GTSNPN and CDR2 is SVGIG (reference sequence). The CDR3 totals 12 residues. V was cut by 4 bases and J by 0 bases, with 5 bases left in between. The CDR3 region has the DNA TGTGCCTGGATCCTCAGCACAGATACGCAGTATTTT. This gives the protein CAWILSTDTQYF.

The CDR3 DNA reads TGTGCCAGCAGTGGAGTAGGGGGCAATCAGCCCCAGCATTTT. This gives the protein CASSGVGGNQPQHF. This chain joins TRBV25-1 and TRBJ1-5, with D perhaps TRBD1 (5 bases). Trimming took 4 bases from V and 2 from J, leaving 9 bases between them. The CDR3 spans 14 residues. Per germline, CDR1 MGHDK and CDR2 SYGVNS.

This rearrangement joins TRBV27 to TRBJ2-2, with TRBD1 identical over 8 bases. Germline V gives CDR1 MNHEY, CDR2 SMNVEV (reference sequence). Unmatched junction bases numbered 9, after V lost 6 bases and J lost 0 bases. There are 17 residues in the CDR3. CDR3 amino acids: CASSPNAQGANTGELFF. As DNA, the CDR3 is TGTGCCAGCAGCCCTAACGCACAGGGGGCGAACACCGGGGAGCTGTTTTTT.

This clone was seen a single time. The genes are TRBV6-4 and TRBJ2-1, with TRBD2 identical over 15 bases. Germline trimming cut 6 bases from V and 9 bases from J; bases unmatched to any gene: 6. In germline, CDR1 is MRHNA, CDR2 SNTAGT. The CDR3 loop spans 15 amino acids. In DNA, the CDR3 is TGTGCCAGCAGCCCGGGACTAGCGGGGGGTAGTGAGCAGTTCTTC. It codes for CASSPGLAGGSEQFF.